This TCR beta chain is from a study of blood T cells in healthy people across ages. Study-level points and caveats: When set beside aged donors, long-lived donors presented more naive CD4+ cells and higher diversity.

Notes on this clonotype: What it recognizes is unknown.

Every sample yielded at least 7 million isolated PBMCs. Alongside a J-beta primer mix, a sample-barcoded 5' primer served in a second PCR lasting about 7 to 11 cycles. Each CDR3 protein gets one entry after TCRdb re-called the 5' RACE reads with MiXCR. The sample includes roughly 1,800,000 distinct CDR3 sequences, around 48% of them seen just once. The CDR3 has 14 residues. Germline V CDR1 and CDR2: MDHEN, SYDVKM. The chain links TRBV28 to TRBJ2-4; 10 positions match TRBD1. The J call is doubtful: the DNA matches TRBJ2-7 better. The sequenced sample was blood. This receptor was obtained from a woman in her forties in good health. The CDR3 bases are TGTGCCACCCTTGACAGGGGGCGGAGGGGCGAGCAGTACTTC. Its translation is CATLDRGRRGEQYF.